A selection of T cell receptor beta chains follows, all from one sample in a study of CD8+CD57+ T cells in acquired aplastic anemia. TCRdb independently ran MiXCR on the reads; one entry per CDR3 protein. The table has 150,000 to 200,000 distinct CDR3 sequences, around 47% seen once; the top ten hold 3% to 4%. The material sequenced was sorted CD4+, CD8+, or CD8+CD57+ T cells (not recorded which) from PBMCs. Every receptor here comes from a human donor with aplastic anemia. The conserved cysteine and the conserved F or W are not part of the CDR3 here. Each record gives: J gene, V gene, CDR3 protein.

j_gene: TRBJ2-7
v_gene: TRBV7-2
CDR3aa: ASSPPGTGASEQY

j_gene: TRBJ1-2
v_gene: TRBV10-3
CDR3aa: AIRTGNYGYT

j_gene: TRBJ2-2
v_gene: TRBV19
CDR3aa: ASSIGWMSSGNTGELF

j_gene: TRBJ2-5
v_gene: TRBV25-1
CDR3aa: ASSYGRVETQH

j_gene: TRBJ1-5
v_gene: TRBV6-2/TRBV6-3
CDR3aa: ASSSGRGNQPQH

j_gene: TRBJ2-2
v_gene: TRBV6-1
CDR3aa: ASGEYGGSSNTGELF

j_gene: TRBJ1-2
v_gene: TRBV19
CDR3aa: ASSTQRQGVSYGYT

j_gene: TRBJ2-2
v_gene: TRBV7-9
CDR3aa: ASSSPVGRVRSGELF

j_gene: TRBJ1-5
v_gene: TRBV7-2
CDR3aa: ASSLSLGPQH

j_gene: TRBJ2-1
v_gene: TRBV11-2
CDR3aa: ASSLGTSGRSVDEQF

j_gene: TRBJ2-3
v_gene: TRBV19
CDR3aa: ASSTSDTDTQY

j_gene: TRBJ1-1
v_gene: TRBV29-1
CDR3aa: SASAGINTEAF

j_gene: TRBJ1-2
v_gene: TRBV29-1
CDR3aa: SVPIPAGYGYT

j_gene: TRBJ1-2
v_gene: TRBV14
CDR3aa: ASSQVGTGEGYT

j_gene: TRBJ1-2
v_gene: TRBV19
CDR3aa: ASRGTQRSGYT

j_gene: TRBJ1-1
v_gene: TRBV25-1
CDR3aa: ASSELGDMNTEAF

j_gene: TRBJ2-5
v_gene: TRBV27
CDR3aa: ASSSPWGQGKETQY

j_gene: TRBJ1-1
v_gene: TRBV7-8
CDR3aa: ASSSDRGTEAF

j_gene: TRBJ2-3
v_gene: TRBV29-1
CDR3aa: SVAWTSRIPDTQY

j_gene: TRBJ1-1
v_gene: TRBV2
CDR3aa: ASSRQGASSTEAF

j_gene: TRBJ2-7
v_gene: TRBV10-3
CDR3aa: AIRAGDLGYEQY

j_gene: TRBJ1-5
v_gene: TRBV2
CDR3aa: ASSEERDQPQH

j_gene: TRBJ1-2
v_gene: TRBV7-9
CDR3aa: ASSLDRRLT

j_gene: TRBJ1-2
v_gene: TRBV18
CDR3aa: ASSLVPGQGINGYT

j_gene: TRBJ1-2
v_gene: TRBV6-2/TRBV6-3
CDR3aa: ASSEKTGDNYGYT

j_gene: TRBJ2-5
v_gene: TRBV20-1
CDR3aa: SAPTSGKETQY

j_gene: TRBJ2-7
v_gene: TRBV19
CDR3aa: ASKGTGAYEQY

j_gene: TRBJ1-2
v_gene: TRBV29-1
CDR3aa: SVESGGGGGYT

j_gene: TRBJ2-5
v_gene: TRBV6-7
CDR3aa: ASSNRETQY